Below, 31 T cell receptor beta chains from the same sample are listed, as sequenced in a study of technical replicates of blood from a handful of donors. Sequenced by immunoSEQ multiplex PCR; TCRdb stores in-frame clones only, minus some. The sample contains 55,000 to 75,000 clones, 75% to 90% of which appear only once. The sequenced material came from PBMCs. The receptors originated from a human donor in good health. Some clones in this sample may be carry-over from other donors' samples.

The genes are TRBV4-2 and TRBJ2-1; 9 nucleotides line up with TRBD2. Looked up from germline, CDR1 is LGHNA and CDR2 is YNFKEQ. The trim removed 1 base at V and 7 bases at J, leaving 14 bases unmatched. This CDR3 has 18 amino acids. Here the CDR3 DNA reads TGTGCCAGCAGCCAAGGCCCGGCGGGCGGGGGGGCTCTAAATGAGCAGTTCTTC. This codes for CASSQGPAGGGALNEQFF.

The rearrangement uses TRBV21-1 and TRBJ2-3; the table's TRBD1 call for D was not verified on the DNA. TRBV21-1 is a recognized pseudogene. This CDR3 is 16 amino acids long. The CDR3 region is CASSKGKQGASDTQYF. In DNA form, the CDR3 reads TGTGCCAGCAGCAAAGGAAAGCAGGGTGCATCAGATACGCAGTATTTT.

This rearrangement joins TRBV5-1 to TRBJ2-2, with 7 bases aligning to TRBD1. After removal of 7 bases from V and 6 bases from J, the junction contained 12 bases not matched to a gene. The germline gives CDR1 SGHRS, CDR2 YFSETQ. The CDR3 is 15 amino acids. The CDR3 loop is CASSRDRIFAGELFF. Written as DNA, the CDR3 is TGCGCCAGCTCCCGGGACAGAATTTTTGCCGGGGAGCTGTTTTTT.

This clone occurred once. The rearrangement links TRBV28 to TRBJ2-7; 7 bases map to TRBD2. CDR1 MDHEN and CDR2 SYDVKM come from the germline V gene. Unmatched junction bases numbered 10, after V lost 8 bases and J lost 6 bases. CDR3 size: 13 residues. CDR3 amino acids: CASHKAGRAEQYF. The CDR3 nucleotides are TGTGCCAGCCACAAAGCGGGGAGGGCCGAGCAGTACTTC.

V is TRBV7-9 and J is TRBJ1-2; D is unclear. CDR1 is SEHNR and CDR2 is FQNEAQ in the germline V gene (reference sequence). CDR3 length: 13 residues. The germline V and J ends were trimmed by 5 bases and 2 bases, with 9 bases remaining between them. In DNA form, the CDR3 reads TGTGCCAGCAGCCCAACTCGGAACTATGGCTACACCTTC. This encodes CASSPTRNYGYTF.

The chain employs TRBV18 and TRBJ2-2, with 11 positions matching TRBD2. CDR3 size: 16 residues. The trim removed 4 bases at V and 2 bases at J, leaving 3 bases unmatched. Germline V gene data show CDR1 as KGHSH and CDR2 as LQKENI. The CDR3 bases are TGTGCCAGCTCACAGACTAGCGGGGCTAACACCGGGGAGCTGTTTTTT. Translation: CASSQTSGANTGELFF.

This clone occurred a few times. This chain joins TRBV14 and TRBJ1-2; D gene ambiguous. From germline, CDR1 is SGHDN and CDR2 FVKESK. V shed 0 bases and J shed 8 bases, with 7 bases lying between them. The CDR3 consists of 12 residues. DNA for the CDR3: TGTGCCAGCAGCCAAGATAGTCGCGGCTACACCTTC. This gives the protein CASSQDSRGYTF. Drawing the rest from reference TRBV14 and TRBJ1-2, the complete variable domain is EAGVTQFPSHSVIEKGQTVTLRCDPISGHDNLYWYRRVMGKEIKFLLHFVKESKQDESGMPNNRFLAERTGGTYSTLKVQPAELEDSGVYFCASSQDSRGYTFGSGTRLTVV.

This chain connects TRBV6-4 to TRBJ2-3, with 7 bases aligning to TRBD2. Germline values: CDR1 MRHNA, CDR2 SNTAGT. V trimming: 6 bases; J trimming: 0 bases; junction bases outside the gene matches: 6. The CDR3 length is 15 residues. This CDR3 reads CASRPAGGSTDTQYF. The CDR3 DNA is TGTGCCAGCAGGCCCGCCGGGGGGAGCACAGATACGCAGTATTTT.

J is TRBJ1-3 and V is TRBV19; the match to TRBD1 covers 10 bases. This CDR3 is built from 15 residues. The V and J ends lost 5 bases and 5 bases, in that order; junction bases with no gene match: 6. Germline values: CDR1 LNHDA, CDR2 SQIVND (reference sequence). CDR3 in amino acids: CASSLRQGARNTIYF. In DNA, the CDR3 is TGTGCCAGTAGTCTTAGACAGGGGGCAAGAAACACCATATATTTT.

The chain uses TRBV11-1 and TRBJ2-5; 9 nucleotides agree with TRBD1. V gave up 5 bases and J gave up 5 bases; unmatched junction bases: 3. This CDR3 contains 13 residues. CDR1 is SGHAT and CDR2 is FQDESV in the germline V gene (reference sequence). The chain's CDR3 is CASSRDRGETQYF. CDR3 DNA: TGTGCCAGCAGCCGCGACAGGGGGGAGACCCAGTACTTC.

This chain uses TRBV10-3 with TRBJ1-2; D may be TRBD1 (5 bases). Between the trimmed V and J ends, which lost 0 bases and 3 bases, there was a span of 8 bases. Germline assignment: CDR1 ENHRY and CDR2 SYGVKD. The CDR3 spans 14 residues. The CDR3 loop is CAISESPGHYGYTF. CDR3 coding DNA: TGTGCCATCAGTGAGTCGCCAGGGCACTATGGCTACACCTTC.

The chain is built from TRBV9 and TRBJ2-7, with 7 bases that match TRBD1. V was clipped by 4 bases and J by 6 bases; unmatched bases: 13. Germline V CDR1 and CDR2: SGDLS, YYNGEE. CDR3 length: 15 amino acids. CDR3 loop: CASSQTGQVGVEQYF. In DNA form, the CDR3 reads TGTGCCAGCAGCCAAACAGGACAGGTGGGCGTCGAGCAGTACTTC.

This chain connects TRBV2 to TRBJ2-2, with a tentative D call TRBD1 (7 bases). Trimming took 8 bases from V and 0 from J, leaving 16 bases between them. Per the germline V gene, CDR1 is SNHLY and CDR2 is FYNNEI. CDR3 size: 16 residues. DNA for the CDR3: TGTGCCAGCGTCAAAGGGGGCGGGGCGAACACCGGGGAGCTGTTTTTT. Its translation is CASVKGGGANTGELFF.

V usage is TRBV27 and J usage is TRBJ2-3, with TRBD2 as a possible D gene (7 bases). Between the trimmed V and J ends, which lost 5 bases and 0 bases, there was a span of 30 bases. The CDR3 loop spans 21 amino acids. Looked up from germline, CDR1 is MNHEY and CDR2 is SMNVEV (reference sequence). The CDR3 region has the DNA TGTGCCAGCAGTGCCCAACGGCGAGTTAGGGGGGGGGACACTAGCACAGATACGCAGTATTTT. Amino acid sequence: CASSAQRRVRGGDTSTDTQYF.

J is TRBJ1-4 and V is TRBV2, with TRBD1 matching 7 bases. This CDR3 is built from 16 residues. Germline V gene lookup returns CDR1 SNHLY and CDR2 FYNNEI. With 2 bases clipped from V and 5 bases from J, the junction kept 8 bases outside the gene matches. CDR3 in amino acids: CASSEQGYRGNEKLFF. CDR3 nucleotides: TGTGCCAGCAGTGAACAAGGGTACAGGGGAAATGAAAAACTGTTTTTT.

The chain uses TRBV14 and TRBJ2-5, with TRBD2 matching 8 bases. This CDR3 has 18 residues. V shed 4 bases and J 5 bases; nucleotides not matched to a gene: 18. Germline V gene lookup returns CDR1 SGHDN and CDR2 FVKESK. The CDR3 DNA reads TGTGCCAGCAGCCCTCCGACCGTGTCGAGCGGGAGTTCTGAGACCCAGTACTTC. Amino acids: CASSPPTVSSGSSETQYF.

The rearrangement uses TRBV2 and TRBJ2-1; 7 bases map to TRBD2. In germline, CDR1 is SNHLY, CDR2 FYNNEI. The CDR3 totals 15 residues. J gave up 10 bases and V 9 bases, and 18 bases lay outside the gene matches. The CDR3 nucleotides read TGTGCCAGTAGAGAACCCGGTAGCGGGTATCGCGAGCAGTTCTTC. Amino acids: CASREPGSGYREQFF.

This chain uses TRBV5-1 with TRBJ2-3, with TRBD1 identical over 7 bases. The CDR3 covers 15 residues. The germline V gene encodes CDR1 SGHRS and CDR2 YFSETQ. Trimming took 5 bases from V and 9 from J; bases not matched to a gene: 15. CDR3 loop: CASRRTGETPGTQYF. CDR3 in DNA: TGCGCCAGCAGGCGCACAGGGGAAACCCCGGGAACGCAGTATTTT.

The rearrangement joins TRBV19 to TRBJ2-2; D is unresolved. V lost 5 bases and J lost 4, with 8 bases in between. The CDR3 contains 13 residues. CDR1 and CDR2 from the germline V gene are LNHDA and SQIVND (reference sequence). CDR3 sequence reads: CASSLVRTGELFF. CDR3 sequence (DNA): TGTGCCAGTAGTTTAGTTCGCACCGGGGAGCTGTTTTTT.

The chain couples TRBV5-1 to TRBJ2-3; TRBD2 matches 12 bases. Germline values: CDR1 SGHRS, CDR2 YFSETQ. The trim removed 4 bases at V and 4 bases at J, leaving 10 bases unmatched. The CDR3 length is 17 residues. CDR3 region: CASSRGATSGGSDTQYF. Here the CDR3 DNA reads TGCGCCAGCAGCCGGGGGGCGACTAGCGGGGGATCAGATACGCAGTATTTT.

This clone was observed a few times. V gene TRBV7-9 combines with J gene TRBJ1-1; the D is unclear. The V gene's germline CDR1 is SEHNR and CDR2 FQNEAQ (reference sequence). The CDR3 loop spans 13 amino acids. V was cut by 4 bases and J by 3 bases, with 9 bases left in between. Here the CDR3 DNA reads TGTGCCAGCAGCTACCAGGAGGACACTGAAGCTTTCTTT. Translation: CASSYQEDTEAFF.

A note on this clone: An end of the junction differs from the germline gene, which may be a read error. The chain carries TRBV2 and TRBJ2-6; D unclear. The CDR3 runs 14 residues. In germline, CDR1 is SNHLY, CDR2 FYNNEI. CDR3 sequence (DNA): TGTGCCAGCAGGGAAGCTACTGGGGCCAACGTCCTGACTTTC. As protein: CASREATGANVLTF.

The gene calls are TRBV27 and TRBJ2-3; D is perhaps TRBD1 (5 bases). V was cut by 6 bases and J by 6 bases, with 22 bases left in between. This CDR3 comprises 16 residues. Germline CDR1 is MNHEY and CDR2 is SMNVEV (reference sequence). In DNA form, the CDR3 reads TGTGCCAGCAGCCTTATCGGACAAGGAGCTTTGGATACGCAGTATTTT. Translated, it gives CASSLIGQGALDTQYF.

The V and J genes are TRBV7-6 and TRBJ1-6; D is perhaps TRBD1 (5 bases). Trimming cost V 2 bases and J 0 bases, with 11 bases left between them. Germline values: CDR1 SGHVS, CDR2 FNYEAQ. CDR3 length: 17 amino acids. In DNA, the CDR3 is TGTGCCAGCAGCTTACGGACACTTAGCTCCTATAATTCACCCCTCCACTTT. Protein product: CASSLRTLSSYNSPLHF.

CDR3 nucleotides: TGTGCCAGCAACCGACCGACTAGCCCACGCGAGCAGTACTTC. This translates into CASNRPTSPREQYF. The rearrangement links TRBV7-2 to TRBJ2-7; 7 nucleotides align to TRBD2. J gave up 6 bases and V 7 bases, and 12 bases lay outside the gene matches. The CDR3 consists of 14 residues. Germline V gene sequence: CDR1 SGHTA, CDR2 FQGNSA.

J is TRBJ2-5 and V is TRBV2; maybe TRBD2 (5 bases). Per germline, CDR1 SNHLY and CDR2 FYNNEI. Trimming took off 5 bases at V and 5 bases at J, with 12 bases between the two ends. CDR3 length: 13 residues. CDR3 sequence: CASSRGERETQYF. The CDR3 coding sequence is TGTGCCAGCAGTCGGGGAGAGAGGGAGACCCAGTACTTC.

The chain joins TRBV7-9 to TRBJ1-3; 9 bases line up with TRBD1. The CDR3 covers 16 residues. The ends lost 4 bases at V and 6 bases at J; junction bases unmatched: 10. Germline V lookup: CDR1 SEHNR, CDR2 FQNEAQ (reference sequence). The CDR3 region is CASSYSGTGRANTIYF. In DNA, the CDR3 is TGTGCCAGCAGCTACTCCGGGACAGGGAGGGCAAACACCATATATTTT.

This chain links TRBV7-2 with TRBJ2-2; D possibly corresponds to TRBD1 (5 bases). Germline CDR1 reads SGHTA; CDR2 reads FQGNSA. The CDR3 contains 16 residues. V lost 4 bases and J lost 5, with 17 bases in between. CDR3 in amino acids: CASSYPLGRTTGELFF. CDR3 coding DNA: TGTGCCAGCAGCTACCCCCTAGGTAGGACAACCGGGGAGCTGTTTTTT.

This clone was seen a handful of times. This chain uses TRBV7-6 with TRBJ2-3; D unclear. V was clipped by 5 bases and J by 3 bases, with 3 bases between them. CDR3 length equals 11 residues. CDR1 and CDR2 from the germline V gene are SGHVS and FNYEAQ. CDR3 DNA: TGTGCCAGCAGCCTGACAGATACGCAGTATTTT. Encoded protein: CASSLTDTQYF.

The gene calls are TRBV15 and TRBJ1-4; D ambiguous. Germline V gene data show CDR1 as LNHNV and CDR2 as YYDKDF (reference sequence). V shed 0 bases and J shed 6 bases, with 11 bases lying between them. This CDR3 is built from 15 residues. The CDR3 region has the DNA TGTGCCACCAGCAGAGATGGAGGGAGCTATGAAAAACTGTTTTTT. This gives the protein CATSRDGGSYEKLFF.

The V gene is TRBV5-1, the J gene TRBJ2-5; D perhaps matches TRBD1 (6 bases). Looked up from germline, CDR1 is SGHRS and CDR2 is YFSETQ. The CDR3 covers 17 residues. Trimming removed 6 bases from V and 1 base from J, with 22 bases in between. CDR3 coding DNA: TGCGCCAGCAAGTCAGGTTTACGTAACAGGGCCCAAGAGACCCAGTACTTC. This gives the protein CASKSGLRNRAQETQYF.